This TCR beta chain emerged from a study of T-cell reconstitution after alpha-beta-depleted transplantation in children. V lost 10 bases and J lost 2, with 14 bases in between. The germline V gene has CDR1 SNHLY and CDR2 FYNNEI. The CDR3 spans 13 residues. This clonotype was recorded a few times. Researchers prepared the TCRbeta library using unique molecular identifiers, the study reports. TCRdb reprocessed the PCR reads with MiXCR, giving one entry per CDR3 protein. The sample carries about 610,000 distinct CDR3 sequences, under 12% recorded once. The source was PBMCs from the stem cell graft donor, collected from the stem cell graft. This rearrangement joins TRBV2 to TRBJ1-1; unclear D gene. The TCR was taken from a human donor who donated a stem cell graft to a child with acute myeloid leukemia. CDR3 region: CATASGPNTEAFF. The CDR3 nucleotides are TGTGCCACAGCTTCGGGCCCAAACACTGAAGCTTTCTTT.